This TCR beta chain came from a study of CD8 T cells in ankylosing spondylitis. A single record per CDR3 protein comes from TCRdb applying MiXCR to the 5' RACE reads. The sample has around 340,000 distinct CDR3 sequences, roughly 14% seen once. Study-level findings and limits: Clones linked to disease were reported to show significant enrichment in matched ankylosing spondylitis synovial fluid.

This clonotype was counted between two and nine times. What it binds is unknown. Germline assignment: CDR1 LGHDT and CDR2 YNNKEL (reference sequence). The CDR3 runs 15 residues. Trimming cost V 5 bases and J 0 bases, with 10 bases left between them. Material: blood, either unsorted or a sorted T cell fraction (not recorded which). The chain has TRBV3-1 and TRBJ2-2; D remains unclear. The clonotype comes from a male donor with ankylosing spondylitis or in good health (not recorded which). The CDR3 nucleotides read TGTGCCAGCAGCTCATTAACATCGAACACCGGGGAGCTGTTTTTT. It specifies CASSSLTSNTGELFF.